The 23 T cell receptor beta chains listed next were all sequenced from one sample in a study of shared clonotypes between healthy human individuals. Profiling relied on immunoSEQ multiplex PCR, and the TCRdb table lists in-frame clones only, not all of them. The sample contains a few hundred thousand clones, around 87% of which appear only once. Sequenced input: memory CD8+ T cells sorted from blood. Sample subset: CD45RO+ cells pooled with CCR7-negative TemRA cells. Every receptor here comes from a man between 18 and 35 years old in good health.

This clone was picked up one time. J is TRBJ1-1 and V is TRBV30; D is perhaps TRBD1 (5 bases). The ends were cut back, 0 bases at V and 6 bases at J, with 14 bases in the middle. CDR1 GTSNPN and CDR2 SVGIG come from the germline V gene (reference sequence). The CDR3 extends over 14 amino acids. DNA of the CDR3: TGTGCCTGGAGTGTAATAAATCGGGGCGCTGAAGCTTTCTTT. It specifies CAWSVINRGAEAFF.

The chain joins TRBV19 to TRBJ2-7, with a tentative D call TRBD1 (6 bases). In germline, CDR1 is LNHDA, CDR2 SQIVND (reference sequence). V was pared by 3 bases and J by 7 bases, with 16 bases between. This CDR3 is built from 14 residues. This CDR3 is CASSIQGLSGEQYF. CDR3 in DNA: TGTGCCAGTAGTATCCAGGGGCTTTCGGGTGAGCAGTACTTC.

The rearrangement joins TRBV4-1 to TRBJ1-5; 8 nucleotides align to TRBD1. The CDR3 contains 16 residues. The J segment lost 2 bases and the V segment lost 1 base, leaving 4 bases of the junction unmatched. Germline CDR1 MGHRA, CDR2 YSYEKL. The CDR3 nucleotides are TGCGCCAGCAGCCAAGTGTCACAGGGGGGCAATCAGCCCCAGCATTTT. This gives the protein CASSQVSQGGNQPQHF.

This sequence joins TRBV6-5 and TRBJ1-6; D is unresolved. This CDR3 contains 13 residues. Germline lookup yields CDR1 MNHEY and CDR2 SVGAGI. V was clipped by 2 bases and J by 11 bases, with 10 bases between them. The CDR3 here is CASSYGNSTPLHF. In DNA form, the CDR3 reads TGTGCCAGCAGTTACGGTAATTCTACACCCCTCCACTTT.

This clone appeared once. The chain joins TRBV4-1 to TRBJ1-1; perhaps TRBD1 as D (5 bases). The CDR3 spans 14 residues. V lost 5 bases, J lost 4 bases, and 14 bases lay in between. Germline-derived CDR1 and CDR2 are MGHRA and YSYEKL. The CDR3 nucleotides read TGCGCCAGCAGCTTTGGGGGGGGGTTCACTGAAGCTTTCTTT. Translating gives CASSFGGGFTEAFF.

The chain couples TRBV27 to TRBJ2-5; TRBD2 aligns across 8 bases. Germline trimming cut 6 bases from V and 5 bases from J; bases unmatched to any gene: 17. In germline, CDR1 is MNHEY, CDR2 SMNVEV (reference sequence). This CDR3 comprises 17 residues. The CDR3 protein is CASSPMGGWREDETQYF. In nucleotides, the CDR3 is TGTGCCAGCAGCCCTATGGGGGGGTGGCGGGAGGATGAGACCCAGTACTTC.

As to this clone: The sample has other DNA sequences that encode this CDR3 too. The gene calls are TRBV5-1 and TRBJ1-1, with D unclear. The ends were cut back, 0 bases at V and 4 bases at J, with 4 bases in the middle. The CDR3 spans 12 residues. The germline gives CDR1 SGHRS, CDR2 YFSETQ. CDR3 amino acids: CASSLDSTEAFF. For the CDR3, the DNA is TGCGCCAGCAGCTTGGACAGCACTGAAGCTTTCTTT.

The V gene is TRBV30, the J gene TRBJ2-1, with 9 bases fitting TRBD2. The V gene's germline CDR1 is GTSNPN and CDR2 SVGIG (reference sequence). V was clipped by 4 bases and J by 2 bases; unmatched bases: 15. The CDR3 has 18 amino acids. This CDR3 is CAWIPTTGTSPTYNEQFF. The CDR3 DNA sequence: TGTGCCTGGATCCCAACGACCGGGACTAGCCCAACCTACAATGAGCAGTTCTTC.

For this clone: A read error may produce the germline difference seen at one junction end. The chain combines TRBV27 with TRBJ1-5, with no clear D. Germline loops: CDR1 MNHEY, CDR2 SMNVEV (reference sequence). The CDR3 runs 12 residues. CDR3 residues: CASGKGNRPQHF. The CDR3 DNA reads TGTGCCAGCGGGAAGGGTAATCGGCCCCAGCATTTT.

The chain employs TRBV11-3 and TRBJ2-5; D call uncertain. Per germline, CDR1 SGHNT and CDR2 YENEEA. The CDR3 extends over 15 amino acids. V lost 2 bases, J lost 2 bases, and 12 bases lay in between. CDR3 amino acids: CASSLPPVGQETQYF. In DNA, the CDR3 is TGTGCCAGCAGCTTACCCCCCGTTGGGCAAGAGACCCAGTACTTC.

The sample holds a few counts of this clone. This chain joins TRBV27 and TRBJ1-1; D gene unclear. CDR3 size: 13 residues. Germline V gives CDR1 MNHEY, CDR2 SMNVEV (reference sequence). V dropped 3 bases and J dropped 5 bases, with 10 bases sitting between them. The CDR3 is CASSFDKWTEAFF. For the CDR3, the DNA is TGTGCCAGCAGTTTCGACAAGTGGACTGAAGCTTTCTTT.

V gene TRBV5-4 combines with J gene TRBJ2-1, with 7 bases lining up with TRBD1. The germline V gene encodes CDR1 SGHNT and CDR2 YYREEE (reference sequence). With 5 bases clipped from V and 15 bases from J, the junction kept 11 bases outside the gene matches. The CDR3 contains 12 residues. The CDR3 loop is CASSPNGQALFF. CDR3 sequence (DNA): TGTGCCAGCAGTCCGAATGGACAGGCTTTGTTCTTC.

The V call is TRBV27, the J call TRBJ1-1; weak D call: TRBD1 (5 bases). The CDR3 is 14 residues long. Trimming left V 0 bases short and J 7 bases short, with 12 bases between. The germline gives CDR1 MNHEY, CDR2 SMNVEV (reference sequence). The DNA of the CDR3 is TGTGCCAGCAGTTTATCTGCGGGACCCTATGAAGCTTTCTTT. It specifies CASSLSAGPYEAFF.

This chain links TRBV21-1 with TRBJ2-7; no check of the table's D call, TRBD2, against the DNA was made. TRBV21-1 is a pseudogene locus. This CDR3 has 8 residues. CDR3 protein: CASPGQYF. CDR3 in DNA: TGTGCCAGTCCGGGGCAGTACTTC.

This clone was counted a single time. This chain connects TRBV7-8 to TRBJ2-7, with 13 bases lining up with TRBD2. V dropped 3 bases and J dropped 4; count of bases not matched to a gene: 12. CDR1 and CDR2 from the germline V gene are SGHVS and FQNEAQ. CDR3 length: 18 amino acids. CDR3 DNA: TGTGCCAGCAGCTTCGGTGGGGGACTAGCGGGGATTCTTTACGAGCAGTACTTC. Its protein is CASSFGGGLAGILYEQYF.

The chain employs TRBV7-6 and TRBJ2-7; 8 nucleotides line up with TRBD1. Losses at the gene ends were 8 bases for V and 0 bases for J; bases not matched to a gene: 6. Germline CDR1 is SGHVS and CDR2 is FNYEAQ. This CDR3 is built from 14 residues. In nucleotides, the CDR3 is TGTGCCAGCCGGGGACAGGCCGACTCCTACGAGCAGTACTTC. This sequence encodes CASRGQADSYEQYF. Complete variable domain (other parts from reference TRBV7-6 and TRBJ2-7): GAGVSQSPRYKVTKRGQDVALRCDPISGHVSLYWYRQALGQGPEFLTYFNYEAQQDKSGLPNDRFSAERPEGSISTLTIQRTEQRDSAMYRCASRGQADSYEQYFGPGTRLTVT.

By sample fraction, this clone is medium-sized. The same CDR3 is also encoded by other DNA sequences in this sample. The chain combines TRBV4-1 with TRBJ2-7, with TRBD1 matching over 9 bases. From germline, CDR1 is MGHRA and CDR2 YSYEKL. There are 14 residues in the CDR3. After removal of 4 bases from V and 2 bases from J, the junction contained 3 bases not matched to a gene. Here the CDR3 reads CASSLDRGTYEQYF. CDR3 bases: TGCGCCAGCAGCCTGGACAGGGGAACCTACGAGCAGTACTTC.

This chain uses TRBV4-1 with TRBJ2-2; TRBD1 aligns across 7 bases. V shed 0 bases and J 6 bases; nucleotides not matched to a gene: 4. Germline loops: CDR1 MGHRA, CDR2 YSYEKL. This CDR3 contains 15 residues. DNA of the CDR3: TGCGCCAGCAGCCAAGATCGACAGGGCCCCGGGGAGCTGTTTTTT. Residues: CASSQDRQGPGELFF.

This clone was observed at least ten times. CDR3 DNA: TGCGCCAGCAGCTTGGAGATAGCACCAGATACGCAGTATTTT. Translation gives CASSLEIAPDTQYF. The V gene is TRBV5-1, the J gene TRBJ2-3; D remains unclear. Germline V gene data show CDR1 as SGHRS and CDR2 as YFSETQ. V shed 0 bases and J shed 4 bases, with 9 bases lying between them. The CDR3 is 14 residues long.

This clone is a singleton in its sample. The chain carries TRBV6-6 and TRBJ2-7; 7 bases align to TRBD1. Germline trimming cut 5 bases from V and 7 bases from J; bases unmatched to any gene: 8. Germline CDR1 MNHNY, CDR2 SVGAGI (reference sequence). This CDR3 comprises 13 residues. CDR3 sequence (DNA): TGTGCCAGCAGTCAAACCGGACAGGAAGAGCAGTACTTC. Translating it yields CASSQTGQEEQYF.

Here the CDR3 DNA reads TGCGCCAGCAGCCAAGAGGGGAGGGCGGAGACCCAGTACTTC. Its protein is CASSQEGRAETQYF. This chain links TRBV4-3 with TRBJ2-5; 7 nucleotides line up with TRBD2. Germline values: CDR1 LGHNA, CDR2 YSLEER. The junction had 3 bases not matched to a gene; V was cut back by 0 bases and J by 5 bases. The CDR3 sequence is 14 residues long.

The V gene is TRBV7-9, the J gene TRBJ2-5, with 9 nucleotides matching TRBD1. Germline V gene sequence: CDR1 SEHNR, CDR2 FQNEAQ (reference sequence). The length of the CDR3 is 16 residues. V dropped 6 bases and J dropped 1; count of bases not matched to a gene: 9. This chain's CDR3 is CASRSTLDRGQETQYF. DNA of the CDR3: TGTGCCAGCAGATCAACTCTGGACAGGGGCCAAGAGACCCAGTACTTC. The complete variable domain, with remaining parts taken from reference TRBV7-9 and TRBJ2-5, reads DTGVSQNPRHKITKRGQNVTFRCDPISEHNRLYWYRQTLGQGPEFLTYFQNEAQLEKSRLLSDRFSAERPKGSFSTLEIQRTEQGDSAMYLCASRSTLDRGQETQYFGPGTRLLVL.

The rearrangement joins TRBV30 to TRBJ1-1; weak D call: TRBD1 (6 bases). The CDR3 spans 14 residues. The germline V gene has CDR1 GTSNPN and CDR2 SVGIG (reference sequence). V was trimmed by 3 bases and J by 0 bases, leaving 11 bases between them. The CDR3 DNA reads as TGTGCCTGGAGATGGGGGACACTGAACACTGAAGCTTTCTTT. Its protein is CAWRWGTLNTEAFF.